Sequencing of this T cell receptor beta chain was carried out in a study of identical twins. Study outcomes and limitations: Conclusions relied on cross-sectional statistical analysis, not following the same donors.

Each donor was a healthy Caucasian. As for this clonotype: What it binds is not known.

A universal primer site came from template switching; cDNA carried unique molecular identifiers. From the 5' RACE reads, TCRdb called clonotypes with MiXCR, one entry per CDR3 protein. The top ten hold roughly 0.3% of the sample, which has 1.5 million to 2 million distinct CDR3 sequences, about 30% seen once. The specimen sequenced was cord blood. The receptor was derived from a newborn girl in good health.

CDR3 in amino acids: CASSWSYGVRTDTQYF. In DNA, the CDR3 is TGCGCCAGCAGCTGGAGTTACGGGGTCCGCACAGATACGCAGTATTTT. V gene TRBV5-1 combines with J gene TRBJ2-3, with a weak D call TRBD2 (5 bases). Germline loops: CDR1 SGHRS, CDR2 YFSETQ. Trimming took off 3 bases at V and 1 base at J, with 15 bases between the two ends. CDR3 length: 16 residues.